The 16 T cell receptor beta chains below come from one sample, sequenced in a study of T cell responses to AZD1222 COVID-19 vaccine. Repertoires were generated with immunoSEQ multiplex PCR, while TCRdb's copy carries only in-frame clones and drops some. The table shows 89,000 or so clones, with roughly 86% occurring only once. The specimen comprised peripheral blood, sampled 28 days after the second AZD1222 dose. All receptors come from an adult who received the AZD1222 COVID-19 vaccine.

This chain connects TRBV6-5 to TRBJ2-7, with D perhaps matching TRBD1 or TRBD2 (5 bases each). The CDR3 is 12 residues long. In germline, CDR1 is MNHEY, CDR2 SVGAGI. V was shortened by 8 bases and J by 7 bases, with 15 bases between the two germline ends. CDR3 DNA: TGTGCCAGCGGGGGACCGGTGGGGGAGCAGTACTTC. It translates to CASGGPVGEQYF.

This clone appeared a few times. V gene TRBV6-5 combines with J gene TRBJ1-2; D remains ambiguous. The V gene lost 1 base and the J gene lost 1 base, with 10 bases spanning the gap. The germline gives CDR1 MNHEY, CDR2 SVGAGI. The CDR3 runs 15 residues. Written as DNA, the CDR3 is TGTGCCAGCAGTTACTACGCCACGGGTAACTATGGCTACACCTTC. Amino acid sequence: CASSYYATGNYGYTF.

The chain recombines TRBV12-3 or TRBV12-4 with TRBJ1-1; no firm D call. The CDR3 spans 12 residues. The V and J ends lost 4 bases and 1 base respectively, with 4 bases between them. CDR3 nucleotide sequence: TGTGCCAGCAGTTCAGGGAACACTGAAGCTTTCTTT. Translated: CASSSGNTEAFF.

The CDR3 sequence is CASSLDLAGSTDTQYF. CDR3 DNA sequence: TGCGCCAGCAGCTTGGACCTAGCGGGAAGCACAGATACGCAGTATTTT. The V and J genes are TRBV5-1 and TRBJ2-3; 9 bases map to TRBD2. V gave up 0 bases and J gave up 0 bases; unmatched junction bases: 2. The germline gives CDR1 SGHRS, CDR2 YFSETQ. The CDR3 has 16 amino acids.

The rearrangement links TRBV5-4 to TRBJ2-7, with TRBD2 matching over 15 bases. V shed 5 bases, J shed 12 bases, and the junction held 6 bases outside the gene matches. Germline assignment: CDR1 SGHNT and CDR2 YYREEE (reference sequence). There are 13 residues in the CDR3. This CDR3 is CASSSGLAGGRYF. The CDR3 nucleotides are TGTGCCAGCAGTTCTGGACTAGCGGGGGGGCGGTACTTC.

Here the CDR3 DNA reads TGTGCCAGCATCTCGGGACTAGCGGGGTACAATGAGCAGTTCTTC. Amino acids: CASISGLAGYNEQFF. V gene TRBV6-5 combines with J gene TRBJ2-1, with TRBD2 identical over 13 bases. CDR1 and CDR2 (germline): MNHEY, SVGAGI. The V segment lost 7 bases and the J segment 4 bases; nucleotides outside the gene matches: 4. The CDR3 consists of 15 residues.

This clone is a singleton in its sample. The V gene is TRBV28, the J gene TRBJ1-1, with unresolved D. V was pared by 2 bases and J by 1 base, with 8 bases between. Germline V CDR1 and CDR2: MDHEN, SYDVKM. The CDR3 is made up of 14 amino acids. In DNA form, the CDR3 reads TGTGCCAGCAGTTTAAAGCCAGGGAACACTGAAGCTTTCTTT. Its translation is CASSLKPGNTEAFF.

This rearrangement joins TRBV6-5 to TRBJ2-1, with D possibly called TRBD1 or TRBD2 (5 bases each). The CDR3 totals 16 residues. Germline CDR1 reads MNHEY; CDR2 reads SVGAGI. Trimming removed 1 base from V and 6 bases from J, with 16 bases in between. In DNA form, the CDR3 reads TGTGCCAGCAGTTACTGGGGGAGTCGTTTTGGCAATGAGCAGTTCTTC. Translating it yields CASSYWGSRFGNEQFF.

The chain employs TRBV28 and TRBJ2-3, with D tentatively TRBD2 (5 bases). The V and J ends lost 2 bases and 6 bases respectively, with 9 bases between them. CDR1 is MDHEN and CDR2 is SYDVKM in the germline V gene. The CDR3 is 13 amino acids. The CDR3 spells CASSLAGVDTQYF. The DNA of the CDR3 is TGTGCCAGCAGTTTAGCCGGGGTGGATACGCAGTATTTT.

The rearrangement links TRBV28 to TRBJ2-1; 12 bases map to TRBD1. The germline V gene encodes CDR1 MDHEN and CDR2 SYDVKM. The CDR3 loop spans 16 amino acids. Trimming took 2 bases from V and 2 from J; bases not matched to a gene: 1. The CDR3 is CASSLGTGGPYNEQFF. CDR3 in DNA: TGTGCCAGCAGTTTAGGGACAGGGGGCCCCTACAATGAGCAGTTCTTC.

This clone was observed a few times. The V gene is TRBV5-1, the J gene TRBJ2-2; D perhaps matches TRBD2 (6 bases). CDR1 and CDR2 from the germline V gene are SGHRS and YFSETQ. CDR3 length: 16 amino acids. Trimming took off 0 bases at V and 3 bases at J, with 12 bases between the two ends. The CDR3 DNA reads as TGCGCCAGCAGCTTGGAGGTCTCGGGGGACACCGGGGAGCTGTTTTTT. This translates into CASSLEVSGDTGELFF.

The V call is TRBV23-1, the J call TRBJ2-7, with D unclear. TRBV23-1 belongs to the ORF category, with a function that is uncertain. Trimming left V 7 bases short and J 6 bases short, with 19 bases between. CDR3 length: 14 residues. The CDR3 DNA reads as TGCGCCAGCACCCGGCTGGCCCGATCGGGCGAGCAGTACTTC. Translated: CASTRLARSGEQYF.

V gene TRBV5-4 combines with J gene TRBJ2-3; D remains ambiguous. The CDR3 is 13 amino acids. CDR1 and CDR2 (germline): SGHNT, YYREEE (reference sequence). V lost 1 base and J 5 bases, leaving 8 bases between the germline ends. For the CDR3, the DNA is TGTGCCAGCAGCTTGCAGATGCAAGATACGCAGTATTTT. This encodes CASSLQMQDTQYF.

This sequence joins TRBV24-1 and TRBJ1-1; D uncertain. This CDR3 contains 13 residues. Trimming left V 4 bases short and J 5 bases short, with 10 bases between. Per the germline V gene, CDR1 is KGHDR and CDR2 is SFDVKD. The CDR3 protein is CATSDERRTEAFF. The CDR3 DNA reads TGTGCCACCAGTGACGAACGACGAACTGAAGCTTTCTTT.

V gene TRBV6-6 combines with J gene TRBJ2-1; D tentatively reads TRBD1 or TRBD2 (6 bases each). The CDR3 consists of 15 residues. The V and J ends lost 2 bases and 4 bases respectively, with 12 bases between them. Looked up from germline, CDR1 is MNHNY and CDR2 is SVGAGI (reference sequence). CDR3 nucleotides: TGTGCCAGCAGTTACGTAAGGGGGGATTACAATGAGCAGTTCTTC. Protein sequence: CASSYVRGDYNEQFF.

The chain couples TRBV7-3 to TRBJ2-2; 10 bases agree with TRBD2. The CDR3 consists of 16 residues. Germline lookup yields CDR1 SGHTA and CDR2 FQGTGA. With V trimmed by 5 bases and J by 7 bases, 10 bases remained unmatched. The CDR3 DNA reads TGTGCCAGCAGCCCCCCAAGCGGGAGGGCCAACGGGGAGCTGTTTTTT. This sequence encodes CASSPPSGRANGELFF.